Listed below are T cell receptor beta chains from one sample, sequenced in a study of response to subunit inactivated influenza vaccine. MiXCR was run by TCRdb on the RT-PCR reads, yielding one entry per CDR3 protein. Of hundreds of thousands of distinct CDR3 sequences in the sample, about 20% were seen once. The sample consisted of PBMCs from blood, taken about 20 months after vaccination. Every receptor here comes from a man aged 50 to 69 who received an inactivated influenza vaccine. Both conserved end residues are trimmed from each CDR3.

j_call v_call cdr3_aa
TRBJ1-4 TRBV6-4 ASSDSRWEAEKLF
TRBJ2-1 TRBV29-1 SVAGLSRGGSYNEQF
TRBJ2-4 TRBV27 ASSLRGLGKNIQY
TRBJ1-1 TRBV2 ASKLAGARLNTEAF
TRBJ2-1 TRBV3-1 ASSQGQPSGMDEQF
TRBJ1-5 TRBV4-2 ASSPSGFGDQPQH
TRBJ2-1 TRBV28 ASSFVAGGSYNEQF
TRBJ1-4 TRBV20-1 SAQRLDRPLGELF
TRBJ2-3 TRBV2 ASSRGLAGFEGTDTQY
TRBJ2-5 TRBV5-1 ASSLGKETQY
TRBJ1-2 TRBV21-1 ASSKVGTGVGGYT
TRBJ2-7 TRBV4-3 ASSQGGQGVYEQY
TRBJ2-2 TRBV5-6 ASSVGTPELF
TRBJ2-3 TRBV7-2 ASSPQSGNTDTQY
TRBJ2-1 TRBV6-5 ASSGDRTGQS
TRBJ1-4 TRBV20-1 SARTLQTGWEKLF
TRBJ2-1 TRBV6-2/TRBV6-3 ASSYGLSWHEQF
TRBJ2-3 TRBV12-3/TRBV12-4 ASSLWGGTSTDTQY
TRBJ2-7 TRBV20-1 SAWGRDRGYEQY
TRBJ1-3 TRBV29-1 SVMQGTGNTIY
TRBJ1-5 TRBV20-1 SAGGRHNQPQH
TRBJ1-3 TRBV12-3/TRBV12-4 ASTLSSVGAGNTIY
TRBJ2-7 TRBV15 ATSRGTSFEQY
TRBJ2-7 TRBV11-2 ASSLTTEEH
TRBJ2-4 TRBV15 ATSRDVAKNIQY
TRBJ1-5 TRBV27 ASSGTGNNQPQH
TRBJ2-4 TRBV7-2 ASSSQSNPGPVD
TRBJ2-2 TRBV10-3 AITRTGGSSNTGELF
TRBJ2-1 TRBV4-1 ASSQVVLGTRIEQF
TRBJ2-1 TRBV6-1 ASTGTGASNEQF
TRBJ2-7 TRBV20-1 SARNRTGRLSEQY
TRBJ1-4 TRBV12-3/TRBV12-4 ASSLRRDRGREKLF
TRBJ2-1 TRBV5-1 ASSEGQNNEQF
TRBJ1-4 TRBV11-2 ASSLGARGENEKLF
TRBJ1-4 TRBV5-5 ASSPGGWLNEKLF
TRBJ1-5 TRBV4-3 ASSQVWRDNQPQH
TRBJ2-7 TRBV28 ASSLGVVEQY
TRBJ2-1 TRBV2 ASSERGPSSYNEQF
TRBJ1-3 TRBV10-3 AISESGSPTIY
TRBJ2-5 TRBV10-3 AISESTGTQTQY
TRBJ1-3 TRBV10-3 AISEGQSSGNTIY
TRBJ2-1 TRBV2 ASSPIGQLYNEQF
TRBJ1-3 TRBV4-1 ASSQDANSGNTIY
TRBJ2-7 TRBV29-1 SAVVRPYEQY